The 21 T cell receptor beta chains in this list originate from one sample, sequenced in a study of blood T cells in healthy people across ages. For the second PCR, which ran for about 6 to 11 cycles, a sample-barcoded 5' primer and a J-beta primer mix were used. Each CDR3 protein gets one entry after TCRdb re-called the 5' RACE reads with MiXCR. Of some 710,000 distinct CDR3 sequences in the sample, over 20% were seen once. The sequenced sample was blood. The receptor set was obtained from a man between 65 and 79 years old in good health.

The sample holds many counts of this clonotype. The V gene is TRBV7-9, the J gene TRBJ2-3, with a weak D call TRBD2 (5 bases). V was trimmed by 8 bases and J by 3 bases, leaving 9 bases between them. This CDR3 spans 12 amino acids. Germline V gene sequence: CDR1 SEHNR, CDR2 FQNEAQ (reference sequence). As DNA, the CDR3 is TGTGCCAGCTGGAGGAGAACAGATACGCAGTATTTT. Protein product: CASWRRTDTQYF. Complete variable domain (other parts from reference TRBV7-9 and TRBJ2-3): DTGVSQNPRHKITKRGQNVTFRCDPISEHNRLYWYRQTLGQGPEFLTYFQNEAQLEKSRLLSDRFSAERPKGSFSTLEIQRTEQGDSAMYLCASWRRTDTQYFGPGTRLTVL.

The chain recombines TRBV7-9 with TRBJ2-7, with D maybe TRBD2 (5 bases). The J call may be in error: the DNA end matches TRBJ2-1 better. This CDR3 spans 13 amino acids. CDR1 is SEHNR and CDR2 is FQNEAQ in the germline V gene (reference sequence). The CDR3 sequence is CASSLVRTGEQFF. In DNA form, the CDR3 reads TGTGCCAGCAGCTTAGTTCGGACTGGTGAGCAGTTCTTC.

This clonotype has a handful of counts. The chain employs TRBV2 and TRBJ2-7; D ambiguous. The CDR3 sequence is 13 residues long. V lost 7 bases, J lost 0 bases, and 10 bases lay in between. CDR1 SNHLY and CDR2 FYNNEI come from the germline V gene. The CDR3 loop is CASTVGDSYEQYF. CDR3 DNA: TGTGCCAGCACGGTGGGCGACTCCTACGAGCAGTACTTC.

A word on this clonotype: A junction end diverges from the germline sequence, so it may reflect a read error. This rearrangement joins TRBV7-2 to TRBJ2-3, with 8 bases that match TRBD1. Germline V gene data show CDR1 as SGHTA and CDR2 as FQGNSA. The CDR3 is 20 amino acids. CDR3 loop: CASSLKWATGEFSSYNERFF. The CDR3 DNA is TGTGCCAGCAGCTTAAAGTGGGCGACAGGGGAATTTAGCTCCTACAATGAGCGGTTCTTT.

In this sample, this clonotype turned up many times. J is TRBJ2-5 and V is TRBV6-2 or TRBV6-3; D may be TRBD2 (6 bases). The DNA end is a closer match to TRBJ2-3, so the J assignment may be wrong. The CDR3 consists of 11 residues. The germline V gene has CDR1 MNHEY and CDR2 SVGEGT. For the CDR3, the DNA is TGTGCCAGCAGTCACGGGGGTACGCAGTATTTT. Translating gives CASSHGGTQYF.

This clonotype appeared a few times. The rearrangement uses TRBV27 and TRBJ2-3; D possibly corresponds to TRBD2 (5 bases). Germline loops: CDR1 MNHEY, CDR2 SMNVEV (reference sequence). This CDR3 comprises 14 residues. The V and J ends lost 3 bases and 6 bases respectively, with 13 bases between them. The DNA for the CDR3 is TGTGCCAGCAGTTTCAGAGGGATTGGTGATACGCAGTATTTT. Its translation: CASSFRGIGDTQYF.

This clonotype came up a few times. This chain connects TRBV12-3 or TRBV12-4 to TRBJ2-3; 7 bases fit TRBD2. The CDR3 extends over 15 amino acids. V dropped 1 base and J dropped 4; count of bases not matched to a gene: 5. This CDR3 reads CASSLGILAADTQYF. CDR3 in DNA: TGTGCCAGCAGTTTAGGAATCCTAGCGGCAGATACGCAGTATTTT.

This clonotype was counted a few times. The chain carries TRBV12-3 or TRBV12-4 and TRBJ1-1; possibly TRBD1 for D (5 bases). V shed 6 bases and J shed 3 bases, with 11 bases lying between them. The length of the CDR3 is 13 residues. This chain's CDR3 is CASRWGLDTEAFF. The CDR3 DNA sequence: TGTGCCAGCAGATGGGGACTCGACACTGAAGCTTTCTTT.

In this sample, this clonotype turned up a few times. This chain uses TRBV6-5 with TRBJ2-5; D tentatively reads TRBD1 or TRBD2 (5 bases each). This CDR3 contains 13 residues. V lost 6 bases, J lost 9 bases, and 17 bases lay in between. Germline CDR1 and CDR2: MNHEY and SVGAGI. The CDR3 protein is CASRRGHSVAQYF. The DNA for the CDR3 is TGTGCCAGCAGACGGGGCCATAGCGTGGCCCAGTACTTC.

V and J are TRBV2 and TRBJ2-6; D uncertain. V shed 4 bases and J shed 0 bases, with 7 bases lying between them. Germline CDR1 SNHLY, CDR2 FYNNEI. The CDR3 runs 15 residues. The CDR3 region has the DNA TGTGCCAGCAGTGGAGAAAACTCTGGGGCCAACGTCCTGACTTTC. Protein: CASSGENSGANVLTF.

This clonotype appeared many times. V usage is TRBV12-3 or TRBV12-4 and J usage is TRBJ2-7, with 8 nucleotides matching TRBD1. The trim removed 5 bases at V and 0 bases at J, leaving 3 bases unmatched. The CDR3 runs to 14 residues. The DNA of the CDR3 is TGTGCCAGCAGTCGACAGGGGAGCTCCTACGAGCAGTACTTC. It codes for CASSRQGSSYEQYF.

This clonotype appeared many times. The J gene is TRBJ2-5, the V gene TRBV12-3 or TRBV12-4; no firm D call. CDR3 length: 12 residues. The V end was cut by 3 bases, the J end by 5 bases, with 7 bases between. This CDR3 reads CASSFLVETQYF. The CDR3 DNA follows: TGTGCCAGCAGTTTCTTGGTGGAGACCCAGTACTTC.

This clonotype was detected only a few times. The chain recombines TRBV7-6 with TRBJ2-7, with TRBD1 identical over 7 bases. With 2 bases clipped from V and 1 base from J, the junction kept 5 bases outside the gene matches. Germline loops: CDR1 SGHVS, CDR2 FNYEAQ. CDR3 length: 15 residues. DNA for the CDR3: TGTGCCAGCAGCTTAACGAACAGGGGTTCCTACGAGCAGTACGTC. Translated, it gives CASSLTNRGSYEQYV.

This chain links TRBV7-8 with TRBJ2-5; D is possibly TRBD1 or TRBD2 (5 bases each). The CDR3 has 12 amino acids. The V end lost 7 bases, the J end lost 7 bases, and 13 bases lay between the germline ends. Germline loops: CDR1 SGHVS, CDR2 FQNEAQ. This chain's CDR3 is CASTVGALTQYF. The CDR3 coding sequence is TGTGCCAGCACCGTCGGGGCTTTGACCCAGTACTTC.

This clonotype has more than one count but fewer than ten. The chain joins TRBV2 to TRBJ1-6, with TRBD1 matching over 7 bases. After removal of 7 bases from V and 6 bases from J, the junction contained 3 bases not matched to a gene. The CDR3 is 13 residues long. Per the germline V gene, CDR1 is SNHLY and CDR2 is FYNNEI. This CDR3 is CASTQGVNSPLHF. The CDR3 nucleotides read TGTGCCAGCACCCAGGGGGTTAATTCACCCCTCCACTTT. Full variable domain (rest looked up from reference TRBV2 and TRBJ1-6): EPEVTQTPSHQVTQMGQEVILRCVPISNHLYFYWYRQILGQKVEFLVSFYNNEISEKSEIFDDQFSVERPDGSNFTLKIRSTKLEDSAMYFCASTQGVNSPLHFGNGTRLTVT.

The DNA for the CDR3 is TGTGCCAGCAATGGGGACAGTTATCAGCCCCAGCATTTT. Protein sequence: CASNGDSYQPQHF. The chain uses TRBV28 and TRBJ1-5; 7 positions agree with TRBD1. V lost 7 bases, J lost 5 bases, and 5 bases stayed unmatched. Germline-derived CDR1 and CDR2 are MDHEN and SYDVKM. CDR3 length equals 13 residues.

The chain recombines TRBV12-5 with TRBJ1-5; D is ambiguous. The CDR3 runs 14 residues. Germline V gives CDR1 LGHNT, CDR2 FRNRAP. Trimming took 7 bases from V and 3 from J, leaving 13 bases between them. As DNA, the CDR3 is TGTGCTAGTGCGCCGGTCGGTGCCAATCAGCCCCAGCATTTT. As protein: CASAPVGANQPQHF.

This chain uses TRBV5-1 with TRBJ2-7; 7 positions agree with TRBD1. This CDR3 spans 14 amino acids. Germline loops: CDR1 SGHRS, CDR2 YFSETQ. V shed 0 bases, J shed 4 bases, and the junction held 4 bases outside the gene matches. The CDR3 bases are TGCGCCAGCAGCTTGGAGGGGGCAGGTTACGAGCAGTACTTC. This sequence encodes CASSLEGAGYEQYF. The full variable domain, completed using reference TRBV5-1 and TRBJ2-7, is KAGVTQTPRYLIKTRGQQVTLSCSPISGHRSVSWYQQTPGQGLQFLFEYFSETQRNKGNFPGRFSGRQFSNSRSEMNVSTLELGDSALYLCASSLEGAGYEQYFGPGTRLTVT.

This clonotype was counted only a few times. CDR3 in DNA: TGCAGCGGGGGACACCCTAATGAAAAACTGTTTTTT. As protein: CSGGHPNEKLFF. The genes are TRBV29-1 and TRBJ1-4, with D possibly matching TRBD1 (6 bases). In germline, CDR1 is SQVTM, CDR2 ANQGSEA. The CDR3 has 12 residues. The V end was cut by 7 bases, the J end by 3 bases, with 9 bases between.

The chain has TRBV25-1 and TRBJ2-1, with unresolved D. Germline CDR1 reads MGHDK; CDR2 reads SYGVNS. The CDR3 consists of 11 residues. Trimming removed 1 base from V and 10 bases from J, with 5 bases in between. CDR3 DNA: TGTGCCAGCAGTGAATGGGCCGAGCAGTTCTTC. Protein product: CASSEWAEQFF.

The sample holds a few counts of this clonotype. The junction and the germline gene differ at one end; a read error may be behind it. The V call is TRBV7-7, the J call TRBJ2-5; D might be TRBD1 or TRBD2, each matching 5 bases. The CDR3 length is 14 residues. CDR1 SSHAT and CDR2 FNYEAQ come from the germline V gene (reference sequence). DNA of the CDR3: TGTGCCAGCAGCTTAGGGGGGATCCAAGGGACCCAGTACTTC. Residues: CASSLGGIQGTQYF.